The clone carrying this TCR beta chain has a single count. The antigen remains undetermined. Expressed TCRB transcripts were sequenced because the isolated RNA had all been reverse transcribed beforehand. The protocol was immunoSEQ multiplex PCR, while the TCRdb copy is restricted to in-frame clones and leaves out a portion. The table shows about 120,000 clones, with about 17% occurring only once. The sample comes from a study of beta chain features in type 1 diabetes. Study results and limitations: Significant though moderate, a shortening of TCRB CDR3s appeared in all four CD4+ subsets of Type 1 diabetes patients.

Trimming left V 7 bases short and J 6 bases short, with 13 bases between. Germline lookup yields CDR1 MNHEY and CDR2 SVGAGI. The CDR3 is made up of 13 amino acids. V usage is TRBV6-5 and J usage is TRBJ2-1; no clear D. Material: central memory CD4+ T cells from blood. The TCR sequence derives from a man aged 30 to 39 with type 1 diabetes. In DNA form, the CDR3 reads TGTGCCAGCACCAATAGCCGGATCAATGAGCAGTTCTTC. It codes for CASTNSRINEQFF.